The 16 T cell receptor beta chains in this list originate from one sample, sequenced in a study of cytomegalovirus exposure and HLA in healthy donors. A multiplex PCR was run with 60 Vbeta primers and 13 Jbeta primers. Profiled with immunoSEQ multiplex PCR; TCRdb holds only in-frame clones, not every one. The data contain approximately 220,000 clones, 75% to 80% of them seen just once; the ten biggest clones take up approximately 1.8%. The specimen was PBMCs. The origin of the receptors is a male donor in good health and CMV-seronegative.

The table lists this clone with a count of one. The chain has TRBV6-6 and TRBJ2-7, with D possibly matching TRBD2 (6 bases). This CDR3 is 14 amino acids long. Germline loops: CDR1 MNHNY, CDR2 SVGAGI (reference sequence). Trimming removed 2 bases from V and 0 bases from J, with 8 bases in between. The CDR3 loop reads CASSYRDFSYEQYF. The CDR3, as DNA: TGTGCCAGCAGTTACCGGGACTTCTCCTACGAGCAGTACTTC.

The rearrangement joins TRBV5-1 to TRBJ1-1; 9 bases align to TRBD1. The germline V gene encodes CDR1 SGHRS and CDR2 YFSETQ. Germline trimming cut 4 bases from V and 5 bases from J; bases unmatched to any gene: 9. The CDR3 totals 15 residues. The CDR3 DNA sequence: TGCGCCAGCAGCGAACTGGGACAGGGAGGTACTGAAGCTTTCTTT. This sequence encodes CASSELGQGGTEAFF. The entire variable domain, with the rest obtained from reference TRBV5-1 and TRBJ1-1, is as follows: KAGVTQTPRYLIKTRGQQVTLSCSPISGHRSVSWYQQTPGQGLQFLFEYFSETQRNKGNFPGRFSGRQFSNSRSEMNVSTLELGDSALYLCASSELGQGGTEAFFGQGTRLTVV.

The gene calls are TRBV5-6 and TRBJ1-2; 7 bases are shared with TRBD1. V lost 0 bases, J lost 4 bases, and 6 bases stayed unmatched. Germline V gives CDR1 SGHDT, CDR2 YYEEEE. CDR3 length: 15 residues. CDR3 bases: TGTGCCAGCAGCTTGGAGGACAGGTCGGGCTATGGCTACACCTTC. Protein: CASSLEDRSGYGYTF.

In this sample, this clone turned up a few times. The chain links TRBV30 to TRBJ2-1; no clear D. V shed 0 bases and J shed 5 bases, with 8 bases lying between them. Germline loops: CDR1 GTSNPN, CDR2 SVGIG (reference sequence). This CDR3 comprises 13 residues. CDR3 nucleotides: TGTGCCTGGAGTGTTGGAGAAAACAATGAGCAGTTCTTC. Protein product: CAWSVGENNEQFF.

CDR3 sequence: CASSPDRGIYEQYF. The CDR3 coding sequence is TGCGCCAGCAGCCCGGACAGGGGGATCTACGAGCAGTACTTC. V usage is TRBV5-1 and J usage is TRBJ2-7; 10 bases map to TRBD1. The trim removed 4 bases at V and 3 bases at J, leaving 4 bases unmatched. CDR1 is SGHRS, CDR2 YFSETQ, per germline. This CDR3 region has 14 residues.

This clone turned up a few times. This chain uses TRBV11-1 with TRBJ2-5, with a weak D call TRBD1 (5 bases). The end of the DNA fits TRBJ2-7 better, so the J call may be wrong. The CDR3 loop spans 14 amino acids. Germline lookup yields CDR1 SGHAT and CDR2 FQDESV (reference sequence). CDR3 nucleotide sequence: TGTGCCAGCAGCCAACAGGTTTCCACCTACGAGCAGTACTTC. Its translation: CASSQQVSTYEQYF.

This clone was seen just once. V gene TRBV9 combines with J gene TRBJ2-1; 8 nucleotides line up with TRBD2. This CDR3 is built from 15 residues. J lost 8 bases, V lost 6 bases, and 13 bases had no gene match. The germline gives CDR1 SGDLS, CDR2 YYNGEE. CDR3 amino acids: CASNMGREAVDEQFF. CDR3 DNA: TGTGCCAGCAATATGGGGCGGGAGGCGGTTGATGAGCAGTTCTTC.

This sequence joins TRBV7-8 and TRBJ1-1; the match to TRBD1 covers 7 bases. V gave up 5 bases and J gave up 0 bases; unmatched junction bases: 12. The CDR3 is 17 amino acids. Germline loops: CDR1 SGHVS, CDR2 FQNEAQ. This chain's CDR3 is CASSPRRDSGMNTEAFF. The CDR3 region has the DNA TGTGCCAGCAGCCCCCGGAGGGACAGTGGTATGAACACTGAAGCTTTCTTT.

The V call is TRBV4-1, the J call TRBJ1-1, with 8 bases identical to TRBD1. With 4 bases clipped from V and 5 bases from J, the junction kept 9 bases outside the gene matches. Per the germline V gene, CDR1 is MGHRA and CDR2 is YSYEKL. CDR3 size: 15 residues. The CDR3 bases are TGCGCCAGCAGCCGAATGGAACAGGGGGGGACTGAAGCTTTCTTT. Translated: CASSRMEQGGTEAFF.

The gene calls are TRBV18 and TRBJ1-2; D not certain. Germline loops: CDR1 KGHSH, CDR2 LQKENI. Trimming cost V 3 bases and J 7 bases, with 18 bases left between them. The CDR3 loop spans 15 amino acids. CDR3 loop: CASSPSREGTSGYTF. The CDR3 DNA is TGTGCCAGCTCACCTTCCCGGGAGGGAACCTCTGGCTACACCTTC.

This chain connects TRBV6-6 to TRBJ2-2; 9 positions agree with TRBD2. Germline trimming cut 3 bases from V and 0 bases from J; bases unmatched to any gene: 2. Germline V CDR1 and CDR2: MNHNY, SVGAGI (reference sequence). This CDR3 contains 16 residues. The chain's CDR3 is CASSYIAGANTGELFF. CDR3 DNA: TGTGCCAGCAGTTATATAGCGGGAGCGAACACCGGGGAGCTGTTTTTT.

The V and J genes are TRBV4-2 and TRBJ2-1; 9 positions match TRBD2. CDR1 and CDR2 (germline): LGHNA, YNFKEQ. The CDR3 is 16 residues long. V shed 1 base, J shed 2 bases, and the junction held 3 bases outside the gene matches. The CDR3 DNA reads as TGTGCCAGCAGCCAAGTAGGCGGGAGGGCCTACAATGAGCAGTTCTTC. Translation gives CASSQVGGRAYNEQFF.

CDR3 residues: CASSQEPLVPSTQYF. The DNA of the CDR3 is TGTGCCAGCAGCCAAGAACCCCTAGTTCCCTCGACCCAGTACTTC. The chain uses TRBV4-2 and TRBJ2-5; no reliable D call. The length of the CDR3 is 15 residues. Trimming removed 0 bases at V and 7 bases at J, with 15 bases between. Germline V gives CDR1 LGHNA, CDR2 YNFKEQ.

The CDR3 loop reads CSVETAGTVENYGYTF. In nucleotides, the CDR3 is TGCAGCGTTGAAACGGCGGGGACAGTGGAGAACTATGGCTACACCTTC. The V call is TRBV29-1, the J call TRBJ1-2, with 7 bases identical to TRBD1. CDR1 SQVTM and CDR2 ANQGSEA come from the germline V gene. CDR3 length equals 16 residues. Losses at the gene ends were 2 bases for V and 2 bases for J; bases not matched to a gene: 11.

This sequence joins TRBV6-5 and TRBJ2-7; a possible D gene is TRBD1 (5 bases). Trimming stripped 6 bases from V and 5 bases from J, with 8 bases between. This CDR3 contains 11 residues. Germline loops: CDR1 MNHEY, CDR2 SVGAGI. CDR3 coding DNA: TGTGCCAGCAGCCAGGGTAACGAGCAGTACTTC. Translating it yields CASSQGNEQYF.

This clone has more than one count but fewer than ten. The V gene is TRBV15, the J gene TRBJ1-1, with D unclear. The CDR3 runs to 15 residues. V gave up 0 bases and J gave up 7 bases, with 15 bases separating them. Germline lookup yields CDR1 LNHNV and CDR2 YYDKDF (reference sequence). The CDR3 protein is CATSRDPGGISEAFF. The CDR3 DNA follows: TGTGCCACCAGCAGAGATCCGGGAGGGATTAGTGAAGCTTTCTTT.